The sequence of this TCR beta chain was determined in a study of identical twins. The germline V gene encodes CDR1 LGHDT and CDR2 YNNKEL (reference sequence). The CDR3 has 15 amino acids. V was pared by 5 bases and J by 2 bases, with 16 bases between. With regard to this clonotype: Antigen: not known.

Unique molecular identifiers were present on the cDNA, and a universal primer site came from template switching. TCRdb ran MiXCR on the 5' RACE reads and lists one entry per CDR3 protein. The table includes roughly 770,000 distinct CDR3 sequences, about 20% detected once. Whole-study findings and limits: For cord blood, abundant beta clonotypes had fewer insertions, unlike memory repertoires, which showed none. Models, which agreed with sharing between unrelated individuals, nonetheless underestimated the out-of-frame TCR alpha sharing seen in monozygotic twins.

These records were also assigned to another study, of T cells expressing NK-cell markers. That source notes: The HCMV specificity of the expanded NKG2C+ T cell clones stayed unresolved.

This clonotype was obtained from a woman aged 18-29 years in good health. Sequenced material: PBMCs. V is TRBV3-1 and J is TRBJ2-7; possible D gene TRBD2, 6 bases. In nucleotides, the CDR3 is TGTGCCAGCAGCAGACCGGGACTTTCCACCTACGAGCAGTACTTC. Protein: CASSRPGLSTYEQYF.